A single sample is the source of the 21 T cell receptor beta chains below, sequenced in a study of CD8 T cells in Susac syndrome. RNA amounts of about 0.45 to 1 ug underwent reverse transcription with random hexamers. MiXCR, applied by TCRdb to the immunoSEQ multiplex PCR reads, yields one record per CDR3 protein. The sample has under 200,000 distinct CDR3 sequences; 90% to 95% are singletons. Sequencing input: CD4+ T cells from PBMCs. The receptor set was obtained from a human donor with Susac syndrome.

The chain carries TRBV28 and TRBJ2-3; maybe TRBD2 (6 bases). V was trimmed by 4 bases and J by 0 bases, leaving 14 bases between them. This CDR3 region has 16 residues. Germline-derived CDR1 and CDR2 are MDHEN and SYDVKM. CDR3 sequence: CASSSSDGTSTDTQYF. The CDR3 nucleotides read TGTGCCAGCAGTTCCTCGGACGGGACTAGCACAGATACGCAGTATTTT.

The rearrangement links TRBV20-1 to TRBJ1-5; 8 nucleotides align to TRBD1. The ends lost 5 bases at V and 5 bases at J; junction bases unmatched: 5. Per germline, CDR1 DFQATT and CDR2 SNEGSKA (reference sequence). The CDR3 covers 13 residues. Here the CDR3 DNA reads TGCAGTGCTCCGGACAGGGTCCATCAGCCCCAGCATTTT. Translating it yields CSAPDRVHQPQHF.

V gene TRBV6-2 or TRBV6-3 combines with J gene TRBJ2-3; D uncertain. V lost 2 bases to trimming and J lost 0 bases, with 9 bases between them. In germline, CDR1 is MNHEY, CDR2 SVGEGT. The CDR3 consists of 15 residues. Here the CDR3 DNA reads TGTGCCAGCAGTTACGACGAGAGGAGCACAGATACGCAGTATTTT. Translating gives CASSYDERSTDTQYF.

The CDR3 protein is CASSPRGTGDYGYTF. The CDR3 nucleotides are TGTGCCAGCAGCCCCCGAGGGACAGGGGACTATGGCTACACCTTC. The chain combines TRBV9 with TRBJ1-2, with TRBD1 matching over 10 bases. Germline CDR1 SGDLS, CDR2 YYNGEE. J gave up 3 bases and V 4 bases, and 6 bases lay outside the gene matches. CDR3 length equals 15 residues.

This rearrangement joins TRBV6-4 to TRBJ1-5, with D perhaps TRBD1 (5 bases). Germline V gene sequence: CDR1 MRHNA, CDR2 SNTAGT. This CDR3 is built from 13 residues. V was pared by 3 bases and J by 7 bases, with 10 bases between. In nucleotides, the CDR3 is TGTGCCAGCAGTGAGGGGGTAGGACAGCCCCAGCATTTT. This encodes CASSEGVGQPQHF.

The chain employs TRBV9 and TRBJ2-7, with TRBD2 matching 11 bases. V lost 3 bases, J lost 5 bases, and 7 bases stayed unmatched. CDR1 and CDR2 from the germline V gene are SGDLS and YYNGEE. CDR3 size: 15 residues. The CDR3, as DNA: TGTGCCAGCAGCGGCGGACTAGCGGGTTACAACGAGCAGTACTTC. Encoded protein: CASSGGLAGYNEQYF.

This chain uses TRBV20-1 with TRBJ2-1, with 8 bases lining up with TRBD2. The CDR3 has 18 amino acids. Per germline, CDR1 DFQATT and CDR2 SNEGSKA (reference sequence). After removal of 5 bases from V and 0 bases from J, the junction contained 15 bases not matched to a gene. CDR3 protein: CSAPREIRAGASYNEQFF. The CDR3 DNA follows: TGCAGTGCTCCCAGGGAAATTAGAGCGGGAGCCTCCTACAATGAGCAGTTCTTC.

This clonotype was observed a single time. The rearrangement uses TRBV5-1 and TRBJ2-1, with D uncertain. CDR1 and CDR2 from the germline V gene are SGHRS and YFSETQ. Trimming took 8 bases from V and 5 from J, leaving 14 bases between them. The CDR3 covers 13 residues. The CDR3 sequence is CASIPANNNEQFF. The CDR3 nucleotides are TGCGCCAGTATTCCAGCGAATAACAATGAGCAGTTCTTC.

This clonotype is a singleton in its sample. This rearrangement joins TRBV5-1 to TRBJ1-1, with D maybe TRBD1 (5 bases). The CDR3 has 13 amino acids. Germline V CDR1 and CDR2: SGHRS, YFSETQ. V was pared by 4 bases and J by 6 bases, with 13 bases between. The CDR3 here is CASSRMAGAEAFF. In DNA form, the CDR3 reads TGCGCCAGCAGCAGGATGGCGGGGGCTGAAGCTTTCTTT.

The rearrangement uses TRBV12-3 or TRBV12-4 and TRBJ2-3; possible D gene TRBD1, 6 bases. The CDR3 length is 12 residues. Trimming removed 4 bases at V and 6 bases at J, with 8 bases between. In nucleotides, the CDR3 is TGTGCCAGCAGTTACAGGGCGGATACGCAGTATTTT. This codes for CASSYRADTQYF.

The chain employs TRBV12-3 or TRBV12-4 and TRBJ1-1; no firm D call. The CDR3 covers 13 residues. Trimming removed 3 bases from V and 1 base from J, with 6 bases in between. Here the CDR3 reads CASSFPANTEAFF. The DNA for the CDR3 is TGTGCCAGCAGTTTTCCGGCGAACACTGAAGCTTTCTTT.

The rearrangement links TRBV12-3 or TRBV12-4 to TRBJ2-7; 10 nucleotides match TRBD2. With V trimmed by 3 bases and J by 7 bases, 9 bases remained unmatched. The CDR3 extends over 15 amino acids. The CDR3 DNA follows: TGTGCCAGCAGTTTTAGCGGGAGGCCCTCCCAGGAGCAGTACTTC. Encoded protein: CASSFSGRPSQEQYF.

This chain joins TRBV7-8 and TRBJ2-7, with 8 bases matching TRBD1. Per the germline V gene, CDR1 is SGHVS and CDR2 is FQNEAQ. Trimming cost V 1 base and J 2 bases; bases outside gene matches: 4. The CDR3 is made up of 15 amino acids. The CDR3 DNA reads TGTGCCAGCAGCTTAGTGCGCAGGGGGCCCTACGAGCAGTACTTC. Protein: CASSLVRRGPYEQYF.

The CDR3 loop reads CASGLAAEQFF. DNA of the CDR3: TGTGCCAGCGGGCTAGCGGCTGAGCAGTTCTTC. V gene TRBV2 combines with J gene TRBJ2-1, with 7 nucleotides matching TRBD2. CDR1 is SNHLY and CDR2 is FYNNEI in the germline V gene. CDR3 length: 11 residues. The junction had 4 bases not matched to a gene; V was cut back by 8 bases and J by 9 bases.

V usage is TRBV18 and J usage is TRBJ1-1; 7 nucleotides match TRBD1. Losses at the gene ends were 5 bases for V and 0 bases for J; bases not matched to a gene: 6. Per germline, CDR1 KGHSH and CDR2 LQKENI. The CDR3 sequence is 15 residues long. In DNA form, the CDR3 reads TGTGCCAGCTCAAGCATGGGACAGTTGAACACTGAAGCTTTCTTT. The encoded protein is CASSSMGQLNTEAFF.

This clonotype was found once. V is TRBV7-2 and J is TRBJ2-7; D unresolved. This CDR3 is built from 16 residues. Trimming cost V 2 bases and J 0 bases, with 14 bases left between them. Germline CDR1 and CDR2: SGHTA and FQGNSA. The CDR3 bases are TGTGCCAGCAGCTTAAATCGGGTCTTCAACTCCTACGAGCAGTACTTC. Translation gives CASSLNRVFNSYEQYF.

The genes are TRBV6-1 and TRBJ1-5; TRBD1 is a possible D gene (5 bases). CDR3 length: 17 amino acids. V lost 5 bases and J lost 0, with 17 bases in between. CDR1 and CDR2 (germline): MNHNS, SASEGT. The CDR3 sequence is CASSPRGWGFSNQPQHF. CDR3 nucleotide sequence: TGTGCCAGCAGTCCCCGGGGGTGGGGATTTAGCAATCAGCCCCAGCATTTT.

CDR3 in DNA: TGTGCCAGCAGCTCCGGGACAGCCGGCTATTTGCCCCAGCATTTT. Residues: CASSSGTAGYLPQHF. The rearrangement uses TRBV7-9 and TRBJ1-5, with 7 bases lining up with TRBD1. The V and J ends lost 4 bases and 9 bases, in that order; junction bases with no gene match: 12. The germline CDR1 and CDR2 sequences are SEHNR and FQNEAQ (reference sequence). The CDR3 consists of 15 residues. Variable domain in full (rest from reference TRBV7-9 and TRBJ1-5): DTGVSQNPRHKITKRGQNVTFRCDPISEHNRLYWYRQTLGQGPEFLTYFQNEAQLEKSRLLSDRFSAERPKGSFSTLEIQRTEQGDSAMYLCASSSGTAGYLPQHFGDGTRLSIL.

This chain connects TRBV20-1 to TRBJ2-5; unclear D gene. Germline CDR1 and CDR2: DFQATT and SNEGSKA (reference sequence). The CDR3 contains 12 residues. The V end lost 6 bases, the J end lost 1 base, and 9 bases lay between the germline ends. The CDR3, as DNA: TGCAGTGCAGCCCGATCCCAAGAGACCCAGTACTTC. Translation gives CSAARSQETQYF.

V and J are TRBV2 and TRBJ2-5; 11 bases map to TRBD2. The CDR3 spans 21 residues. The V segment lost 2 bases and the J segment 3 bases; nucleotides outside the gene matches: 20. CDR1 is SNHLY, CDR2 FYNNEI, per germline. CDR3 loop: CASSEFRRASGGTNTKETQYF. The CDR3 DNA reads as TGTGCCAGCAGTGAATTTCGTCGGGCTAGCGGGGGGACAAACACTAAAGAGACCCAGTACTTC.

The chain carries TRBV29-1 and TRBJ1-3; D uncertain. CDR1 and CDR2 (germline): SQVTM, ANQGSEA. The CDR3 sequence is 14 residues long. Trimming shortened V by 6 bases and J by 1 base, and 13 bases separated the two germline ends. This CDR3 is CSVDTGRSGNTIYF. The CDR3 DNA sequence: TGCAGCGTCGACACGGGTCGGTCTGGAAACACCATATATTTT.